The clone carrying this T cell receptor (beta chain) was observed many times. This entry comes from a study of spatial heterogeneity in lung cancer. TCRdb re-called the 5' RACE reads through MiXCR, storing one row per CDR3 protein. The sample lists roughly 7,000 distinct CDR3 sequences; about 7% were seen once. Noted time point: sample taken at primary tumor resection. The CDR3 sequence is 16 residues long. V was pared by 2 bases and J by 1 base, with 12 bases between. CDR1 SGHVS and CDR2 FNYEAQ come from the germline V gene. J is TRBJ1-3 and V is TRBV7-6; tentatively, D is TRBD1 (5 bases). The source was PBMCs, collected at surgery. The receptor was isolated from a male donor with early-stage non-small cell lung cancer. CDR3 DNA sequence: TGTGCCAGCAGCTTATGGGACCGATCTTCTGGAAACACCATATATTTT. As protein: CASSLWDRSSGNTIYF.